This TCR beta chain was identified during a study of OX40 agonist ivuxolimab in advanced cancers. The data were produced by immunoSEQ multiplex PCR, yet TCRdb's version contains in-frame clones alone and is incomplete. The sample holds 55,000 to 95,000 clones, 80% to 90% seen once. V was clipped by 3 bases and J by 6 bases, with 6 bases between them. Germline-derived CDR1 and CDR2 are SGHTA and FQGNSA. The CDR3 spans 12 residues. The sequence was obtained from an adult with an advanced solid tumor such as melanoma, head and neck, liver or kidney cancer. This chain links TRBV7-2 with TRBJ1-5; the D is unclear. The starting material was CD4+ or CD8+ T cells sorted from blood, obtained in a trial of the OX40 agonist ivuxolimab. The CDR3 reads CASSFISQPQHF. CDR3 coding DNA: TGTGCCAGCAGCTTTATTTCTCAGCCCCAGCATTTT.